This T cell receptor beta chain was obtained from a study of T cells in Graves' hyperthyroidism and ophthalmopathy (dated by TCRdb to the late 2010s). Study-level background: Peripheral blood was collected at initial diagnosis, before any treatment. To identify distinguishing TCR V-J signatures, a discovery cohort of around 98 patients was used, comprising some 45 with Graves' ophthalmopathy and around 57 with stable Graves' hyperthyroidism. An independent validation cohort of under 20 hyperthyroidism patients and approximately 15 patients who later progressed to ophthalmopathy tested prospective prediction of ophthalmopathy. The 100 discovery patients were divided at random into training and test sets in a 7:3 ratio. In roughly six Graves' hyperthyroidism patients, the study also compared T-cell repertoires from thyroid tissue with T-cell repertoires from blood. Following sampling, methimazole starting at 30 mg daily was given to hyperthyroidism patients, and high-dose intravenous methylprednisolone was given to ophthalmopathy patients. TCR Vbeta CDR3 sequencing of 140 or so peripheral blood samples (over 40 ophthalmopathy, 75 hyperthyroidism and approximately 17 progressor patients) is reported in the paper. The study at large found these results: A model built on a 13 V-J signature distinguished ophthalmopathy from stable hyperthyroidism, reaching over 85% sensitivity and 81.08% specificity in cross-validation and 80%/75% in testing. Sample size was not statistically predetermined, and blinding of investigators to group allocation was not performed. Most expanded thyroid clonotypes (frequency above 0.001) were also found in blood, which suggests that blood repertoires may mirror thyroid immune responses. During validation, the model predicted progression to ophthalmopathy a median of around 6 months ahead of onset, with approximately 71% sensitivity and 72.22% specificity.

Spanning cysteine to phenylalanine, the CDR3 consists of 15 amino acids. Only the CDR3 region is kept as DNA, spanning 45 bases read in frame from base 1. Cut back by 7 bases and 3 bases, the V and J ends lie 16 bases apart. Sequences MDHEN (CDR1) and SYDVKM (CDR2) are obtained from the germline V gene. Stable Graves' hyperthyroidism was defined as no progression to ophthalmopathy during 18 months of follow-up. Hyperthyroidism patients were newly diagnosed, with disease duration under 2 months, and aged 18 to 65 years. Exclusion was applied to patients with uncontrolled infections, other autoimmune diseases, pregnancy or lactation. Diagnoses were established on the basis of clinical symptoms, serum thyroxine and TRAb, thyroid ultrasound, and orbital computed tomography. PBMCs were separated from over 9 ml of fresh peripheral blood using Ficoll-Paque density gradient centrifugation. Total RNA was extracted with Trizol reagent, and quality was checked on an Agilent 2100 Bioanalyzer.

This clonotype was picked up many times. Its binding antigen is unknown. One base away there is no much larger clone; base qualities are not given. Amplification of TCR beta CDR3 regions was carried out from RNA transcripts. The TCR CDR3 was subjected to a first round of RT-PCR using the HTBI primer set and the Qiagen OneStep RT-PCR kit. A second multiplex PCR round built the libraries, followed by size selection and purification. Libraries were sequenced paired-end with 100 bp reads on an Illumina HiSeq2000. From the authors' description of their analysis: SOAPnuke was used to process the raw data, throwing out any read that contained adapters or uncalled bases, had a mean Phred below 15, or lacked an exact constant-primer or identifier match. COPE v1.2.5 was used to merge high-quality paired reads, and clonotypes were defined as unique nucleotide sequences. MiTCR v1.1 was used to align clonotypes to the IMGT TRBV, TRBD and TRBJ reference segments. The analysis was restricted to V-J combinations with a frequency above 0.0001, which together covered 99% to 99.2% of the repertoires. The TCS score was defined as F50 (clonal expansion) divided by E x V (chaos), with BLOSUM62-based TCRdist calculated between CDR3 peptides within each V-J. Welch's t-statistics and random forest reduced around 520 V-J features to under 15, which were used in a naive Bayes classifier (R e1071). The public reads were reprocessed in TCRdb via fastp at Q25 and MiXCR, keeping in-frame beta chains. Every CDR3 protein is listed once, alongside the most common genes and DNA of its rows. The V and J calls here are based on TCRdb, not the publication. Within this sample are roughly 330,000 distinct CDR3 sequences, with around 16% of them counted one time only. 33% of the sample is taken by the ten largest.

Rearrangement joined TRBV28 to TRBJ2-1; the D gene could be either TRBD1 or TRBD2, each agreeing at 6 bases. The sequenced material came from blood. This sequence was found in a man aged 30 to 39 with Graves' hyperthyroidism. The CDR3 corresponds to CASTVGGQLYNEQFF. The DNA sequence is TGTGCCAGCACCGTGGGGGGCCAGCTCTACAATGAGCAGTTCTTC.